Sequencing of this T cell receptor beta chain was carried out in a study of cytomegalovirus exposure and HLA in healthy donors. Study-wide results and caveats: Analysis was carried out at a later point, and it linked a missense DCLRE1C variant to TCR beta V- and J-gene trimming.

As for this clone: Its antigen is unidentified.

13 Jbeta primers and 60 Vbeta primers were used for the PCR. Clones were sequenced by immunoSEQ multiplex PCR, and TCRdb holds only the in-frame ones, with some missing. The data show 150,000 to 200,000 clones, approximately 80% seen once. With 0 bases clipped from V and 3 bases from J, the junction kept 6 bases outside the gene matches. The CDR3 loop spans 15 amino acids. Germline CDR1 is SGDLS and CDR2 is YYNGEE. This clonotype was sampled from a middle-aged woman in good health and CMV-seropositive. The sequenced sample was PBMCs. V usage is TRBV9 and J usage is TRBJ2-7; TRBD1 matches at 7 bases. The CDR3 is CASSVAGTDFYEQYF. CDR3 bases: TGTGCCAGCAGCGTAGCCGGGACAGACTTCTACGAGCAGTACTTC.